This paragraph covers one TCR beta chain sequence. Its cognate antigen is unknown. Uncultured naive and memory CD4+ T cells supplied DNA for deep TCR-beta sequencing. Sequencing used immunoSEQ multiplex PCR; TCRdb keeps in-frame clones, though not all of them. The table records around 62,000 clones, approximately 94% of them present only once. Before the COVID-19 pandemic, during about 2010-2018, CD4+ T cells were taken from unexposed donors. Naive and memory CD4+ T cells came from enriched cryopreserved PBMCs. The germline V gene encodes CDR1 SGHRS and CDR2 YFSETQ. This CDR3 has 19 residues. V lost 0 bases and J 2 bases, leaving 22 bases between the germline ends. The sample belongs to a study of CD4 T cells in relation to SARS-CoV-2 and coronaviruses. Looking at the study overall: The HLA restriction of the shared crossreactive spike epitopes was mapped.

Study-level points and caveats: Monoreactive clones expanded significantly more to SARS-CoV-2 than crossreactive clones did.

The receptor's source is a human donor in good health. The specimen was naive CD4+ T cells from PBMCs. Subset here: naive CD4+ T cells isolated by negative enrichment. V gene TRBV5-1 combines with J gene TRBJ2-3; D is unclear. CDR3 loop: CASSLEVTRSTSITDTQYF. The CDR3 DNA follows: TGCGCCAGCAGCTTGGAGGTGACTCGATCGACCTCTATCACAGATACGCAGTATTTT.